A selection of T cell receptor beta chains follows, all from one sample in a study of T-cell memory formation after mild COVID-19. MiXCR, applied by TCRdb to the 5' RACE reads, yields one record per CDR3 protein. The sample records 200,000 to 250,000 distinct CDR3 sequences, 9.5% to 10% being singletons. Sequencing input: PBMCs or a T cell subset sorted from them (not recorded which). These receptors came from a young man who had mild COVID-19 (a few samples of this study predate the infection). Cell type and time point are not known. Both conserved end residues are part of each CDR3. D genes are given only for firm matches. Some rows have no size entry. The others give once, few or many, or a class for an expanded clone.

. TRBD1 TRBJ2-3 TRBV2 16 TGTGCCAGCAGTGAAGGGACAGGGGGCGGCACAGATACGCAGTATTTT CASSEGTGGGTDTQYF
. . TRBJ1-2 TRBV6-5 13 TGTGCCAGCAGTTACGGTCACATTGATGGCTACACCTTC CASSYGHIDGYTF
few TRBD2 TRBJ2-5 TRBV6-6 16 TGTGCCAGCAGTTCCCTACTAGCGGGGGCCGGCGAGACCCAGTACTTC CASSSLLAGAGETQYF
many . TRBJ2-2 TRBV5-1 15 TGCGCCAGCAGCTTGGCCGCAGGGAACACCGGGGAGCTGTTTTTT CASSLAAGNTGELFF
. TRBD1 TRBJ2-7 TRBV5-5 13 TGTGCCAGCAGCCCCCGGGGACAGGACGAGCAGTACTTC CASSPRGQDEQYF
few . TRBJ1-3 TRBV20-1 11 TGCAGTGCTAGAGTTCCGGACACCATATATTTT CSARVPDTIYF
. TRBD2 TRBJ2-1 TRBV4-2 16 TGTGCCAGCAGCCATGGCGGGGGGGCTTTAATCTATGAGCAGTTCTTC CASSHGGGALIYEQFF
few TRBD2 TRBJ2-5 TRBV7-2 16 TGTGCCAGCAGCTTGTTCCCCAGCGGGGGGTGGGAGACCCAGTACTTC CASSLFPSGGWETQYF
few TRBD1 TRBJ1-5 TRBV5-5 15 TGTGCCAGCAGCCCGGGACAGTATAGCAATCAGCCCCAGCATTTT CASSPGQYSNQPQHF
. . TRBJ1-2 TRBV5-1 15 TGCGCCAGCAGGTATACAGGGATGCCTTCCTATGGCTACACCTTC CASRYTGMPSYGYTF
few TRBD2 TRBJ2-3 TRBV7-8 18 TGTGCCAGCAGCTTAGCGTTTTACACTAGCGGGGACACAGATACGCAGTATTTT CASSLAFYTSGDTDTQYF
few . TRBJ1-1 TRBV18 15 TGTGCCAGCTCACCAGGGATTATGGGGAATACTGAAGCTTTCTTT CASSPGIMGNTEAFF
few TRBD1 TRBJ2-3 TRBV9 14 TGTGCCAGCAGCGCGGGACAGGGCACAGATACGCAGTATTTT CASSAGQGTDTQYF
few . TRBJ1-1 TRBV3-1 13 TGTGCCAGCAGCCAATTATCACGACCTGAAGCTTTCTTT CASSQLSRPEAFF
many TRBD1 TRBJ2-1 TRBV7-2 14 TGTGCCAGTCGGCGACAGGGATCGTACAATGAGCAGTTCTTC CASRRQGSYNEQFF
. TRBD2 TRBJ2-3 TRBV5-1 16 TGCGCCAGCAGCCCTAGCGGGGGGGCTTTAGCAGATACGCAGTATTTT CASSPSGGALADTQYF
. . TRBJ2-2 TRBV7-9 16 TGTGCCAGCAGCTTAGCGTGGAGGGGGCGCGCCGGGGAGCTGTTTTTT CASSLAWRGRAGELFF
few . TRBJ2-5 TRBV6-5 14 TGTGCCAGCAGTTACACAGGGAGGCAAGAGACCCAGTACTTC CASSYTGRQETQYF
many . TRBJ2-7 TRBV7-2 14 TGTGCCAGCAGCCTCTTAAGGGCGGGACAGGAGCAGTACTTC CASSLLRAGQEQYF
few . TRBJ2-7 TRBV7-9 16 TGTGCCAGCAGCTTACTTGTAGGCAGAGGGAGCTACGAGCAGTACTTC CASSLLVGRGSYEQYF
few TRBD2 TRBJ2-5 TRBV20-1 13 TGCAGTGGACTAGCGGGGAACCAAGAGACCCAGTACTTC CSGLAGNQETQYF
few . TRBJ2-2 TRBV20-1 15 TGCAGTGCTAGGGGGCTGGGGACGAACACCGGGGAGCTGTTTTTT CSARGLGTNTGELFF
few . TRBJ1-2 TRBV20-1 13 TGCAGTGCTAGTGAACAGGGTTATTATGGCTACACCTTC CSASEQGYYGYTF
few . TRBJ1-2 TRBV7-6 14 TGTGCCAGCAGCTTAGGAGCAACTAACTATGGCTACACCTTC CASSLGATNYGYTF
few . TRBJ2-1 TRBV3-1 13 TGTGCCAGCAGCCGCTTGACGTACAATGAGCAGTTCTTC CASSRLTYNEQFF
. TRBD1 TRBJ2-5 TRBV19 15 TGTGCCAGTAGTCACCCCGGACAGGGACAAGAGACCCAGTACTTC CASSHPGQGQETQYF
few . TRBJ2-7 TRBV2 12 TGTGCCAGCAGTGAACGGGCCTACGAGCAGTACTTC CASSERAYEQYF
. TRBD1 TRBJ2-2 TRBV12-3/TRBV12-4 13 TGTGCCAGCAGAGGGACAGGGACCGGGGAGCTGTTTTTT CASRGTGTGELFF